The clone carrying this TCR beta chain was detected ten times or more. The target antigen is unknown. The protocol was immunoSEQ multiplex PCR, while the TCRdb copy is restricted to in-frame clones and leaves out a portion. Recorded here are around 5,000 clones, none singletons. This entry comes from a study of T cells after posttransplantation cyclophosphamide. Findings and limits, study-wide: Donor CD8+ memory clones often dominated recipient blood repertoires at later times. Recipient CMV seropositivity and CMV reactivation strongly tracked TRB clonality. Blood and skin or GI T cell repertoires showed limited TRB overlap.

CDR3 length equals 16 residues. Looked up from germline, CDR1 is SGDLS and CDR2 is YYNGEE. With 5 bases removed from V and 2 bases from J, the gap between germline ends came to 19 bases. A marrow graft followed busulfan-fludarabine conditioning, with cyclophosphamide on days +3 and +4. The receptor comes from a male patient aged 55 to 69 who received an allogeneic stem cell transplant from a related donor, was CMV-positive, and had acute GVHD only. Some T cells may be provided by the graft donor. The input for sequencing was PBMCs, taken approximately 360 days after allogeneic stem cell transplant with posttransplant cyclophosphamide. The V call is TRBV9, the J call TRBJ1-1, with D possibly being TRBD1 (5 bases). CDR3 sequence (DNA): TGTGCCAGCAGTCTCCAGGGTTCCCCGGTAAACACTGAAGCTTTCTTT. Translation gives CASSLQGSPVNTEAFF.